These T cell receptor beta chains were read from a single sample in a study of a mutant IDH1 vaccine in newly diagnosed glioma. Their recognized antigens are unknown. Sequencing used immunoSEQ multiplex PCR; TCRdb keeps in-frame clones, though not all of them. This sample has roughly 70,000 clones, with approximately 84% found just once. Sequencing was performed on PBMCs, taken from a glioma patient whose treatment included an IDH1 peptide vaccine. The receptor source for this set is a woman between 50 and 59 years old with glioma. The CDR3 runs from the conserved cysteine through the conserved F or W. A D gene is named only where the DNA matches it firmly. Expanded clones get a size class; other rows say once, few or many, or leave the size out.

J gene	D gene	clone size	CDR3 length	V gene	CDR3 DNA	CDR3 protein
TRBJ1-2	-	-	15	TRBV19	TGTGCCAGTAGTCCTAAGGGCCCCCCAGCGTATGGCTACACCTTC	CASSPKGPPAYGYTF
TRBJ1-2	-	-	12	TRBV29-1	TGCAGCGTTGCAACAGGATCGTATGGCTACACCTTC	CSVATGSYGYTF
TRBJ2-7	-	-	14	TRBV9	TGTGCCAGCAGCGTAGAAGGGGTCTCTCTCGAGCAGTACTTC	CASSVEGVSLEQYF
TRBJ2-7	-	-	15	TRBV2	TGTGCCAGCCGGGCGGGGGCTCTCTCAGCCTACGAGCAGTACTTC	CASRAGALSAYEQYF
TRBJ1-1	-	-	14	TRBV7-8	TGTGCCAGCAGCTTTGGCGATAAGAACACTGAAGCTTTCTTT	CASSFGDKNTEAFF
TRBJ2-6	-	-	18	TRBV30	TGTGCCTGGAGTACCCGATTCTTTCCTTACTCTGGGGCCAACGTCCTGACTTTC	CAWSTRFFPYSGANVLTF
TRBJ1-5	-	-	14	TRBV9	TGTGCCAGCAGCGTAGAGGGGGAAGGGCAGCCCCAGCATTTT	CASSVEGEGQPQHF
TRBJ1-2	-	-	13	TRBV6-1	TGTGCCAGCAGCCAGGGACGGCATTATGGCTACACCTTC	CASSQGRHYGYTF
TRBJ1-5	-	-	13	TRBV2	TGTGCCAGCAGTGAACATAGCAATCAGCCCCAGCATTTT	CASSEHSNQPQHF
TRBJ1-2	-	-	14	TRBV28	TGTGCCAGCAAATCCAAGGGCTTAAACTATGGCTACACCTTC	CASKSKGLNYGYTF
TRBJ1-5	TRBD1	-	14	TRBV7-2	TGTGCCAGCAGCTTAGGACAGGGGAATCAGCCCCAGCATTTT	CASSLGQGNQPQHF
TRBJ2-3	TRBD2	-	16	TRBV7-9	TGTGCCAGCAGCAACTCCGCTAGCGGGGACACAGATACGCAGTATTTT	CASSNSASGDTDTQYF
TRBJ1-5	-	-	15	TRBV27	TGTGCCAGCAGTTTTAGGGGGTATAGCAATCAGCCCCAGCATTTT	CASSFRGYSNQPQHF
TRBJ1-1	-	once	10	TRBV9	TGCGCCAGCAGCCGAACTGAAGCTTTCTTT	CASSRTEAFF
TRBJ1-1	-	few	14	TRBV18	TGTGCCAGCTCACCATACAGGATGAACACTGAAGCTTTCTTT	CASSPYRMNTEAFF
TRBJ1-2	-	-	14	TRBV14	TGTGCCAGCGGGGTAACAGGGCCTAACTATGGCTACACCTTC	CASGVTGPNYGYTF
TRBJ2-3	-	many	16	TRBV9	TGTGCCAGCAGCGTATCGGCCGGCGTCGGAGTCGATACGCAGTATTTT	CASSVSAGVGVDTQYF
TRBJ1-1	-	-	15	TRBV7-9	TGTGCCAGCAGCCCCTGGTCGGGGGCGAACACTGAAGCTTTCTTT	CASSPWSGANTEAFF
TRBJ1-4	-	-	14	TRBV7-2	TGTGCCAGCAGCGCCGGGCAGGGGAATGAAAAACTGTTTTTT	CASSAGQGNEKLFF
TRBJ1-1	-	-	15	TRBV7-2	TGTGCCAGCAGCTCGCCGCGCGGGACGGGAACTGAAGCTTTCTTT	CASSSPRGTGTEAFF
TRBJ2-2	-	-	14	TRBV9	TGTGCCAGCACCGGGGTTGTTAACACCGGGGAGCTGTTTTTT	CASTGVVNTGELFF
TRBJ2-2	-	-	13	TRBV6-5	TGTGCCAGCAGTTACTCCAGTTCCGGGGAGCTGTTTTTT	CASSYSSSGELFF
TRBJ2-5	-	-	15	TRBV2	TGTGCCAGCAGTGATTTTGGCAGGTCCCAAGAGACCCAGTACTTC	CASSDFGRSQETQYF
TRBJ1-2	-	-	12	TRBV5-6	TGTGCCAGCAGGCCCGTGGGCGGTGGCTACACCTTC	CASRPVGGGYTF
TRBJ2-1	TRBD2	-	18	TRBV5-1	TGCGCCAGCAGAAGTGGACTAGCGGGGGGCCAGTATGCGGGTGAGCAGTTCTTC	CASRSGLAGGQYAGEQFF
TRBJ1-1	-	-	12	TRBV6-6	TGTGCCATCTTTATTGCGGATGATGAAGCTTTCTTT	CAIFIADDEAFF
TRBJ1-1	-	-	13	TRBV29-1	TGCAGCGTAAAGGGACGGCAGAACACTGAAGCTTTCTTT	CSVKGRQNTEAFF
TRBJ1-1	-	-	14	TRBV27	TGTGCCAGCGCGCCCGCCAGCCGGGGGAGTGAAGCTTTCTTT	CASAPASRGSEAFF
TRBJ1-6	-	-	14	TRBV7-2	TGTGCCAGCAGCGTCCGGACAGATTATTCACCCCTCCACTTT	CASSVRTDYSPLHF
TRBJ2-2	TRBD1	-	14	TRBV6-1	TGTGCCAGCTGTTTCGGACAGGGCACCGGGGAGCTGTTTTTT	CASCFGQGTGELFF
TRBJ1-5	-	few	16	TRBV11-2	TGTGCCAGCAGCTTAAACGCGGTGTCTAGCAATCAGCCCCAGCATTTT	CASSLNAVSSNQPQHF
TRBJ2-1	-	-	15	TRBV27	TGTGCCAGCAGGACCAGTTCTTCCCTGAGGGATGAGCAGTTCTTC	CASRTSSSLRDEQFF
TRBJ1-1	-	-	14	TRBV4-3	TGCGCCAGCAGCCAAACAGGGAGGGACACTGAAGCTTTCTTT	CASSQTGRDTEAFF
TRBJ2-1	TRBD1	few	13	TRBV18	TGTGCCAGCTCACCGGGACAGGTCAATGAGCAGTTCTTC	CASSPGQVNEQFF
TRBJ2-2	-	-	14	TRBV7-9	TGTGCCAGCAGCTTAATACTTCTAGCCGGGGAGCTGTTTTTT	CASSLILLAGELFF
TRBJ1-5	-	-	16	TRBV4-1	TGCGCCAGCAGCCAAGGTTTGGCAGCTAGCAATCAGCCCCAGCATTTT	CASSQGLAASNQPQHF
TRBJ1-2	-	-	13	TRBV2	TGTGCCAGCAGTGAAGCTATGCGGGGTTCGGTCACCTTC	CASSEAMRGSVTF
TRBJ2-7	TRBD1	-	16	TRBV6-6	TGTGCCAGCAGTTACTCGGACAGGGGGCACTCCTACGAGCAGTACTTC	CASSYSDRGHSYEQYF
TRBJ1-1	-	-	13	TRBV19	TGTGCCAGTAGAACAGGGTTTTTCGCTGAAGCTTTCTTT	CASRTGFFAEAFF
TRBJ1-2	-	-	11	TRBV5-4	TGTGCCAGCAGAGAAGGGAATGGCTACACCTTC	CASREGNGYTF
TRBJ2-7	TRBD1	-	16	TRBV12-5	TGTGCTAGTGGTTTGGATGGACAGGGGGCCTTGGACGAGCAGTACTTC	CASGLDGQGALDEQYF
TRBJ1-5	-	once	16	TRBV27	TGTGCCAGCAGAGGGGGGGGTGGGGATAGCAATCAGCCCCAGCATTTT	CASRGGGGDSNQPQHF